The TCR beta chain described here comes from a study of cytomegalovirus exposure and HLA in healthy donors. V was shortened by 6 bases and J by 4 bases, with 9 bases between the two germline ends. This CDR3 spans 12 amino acids. Per germline, CDR1 SEHNR and CDR2 FQNEAQ (reference sequence). The PCR had 60 Vbeta and 13 Jbeta primers. Generated by immunoSEQ multiplex PCR, the TCRdb table keeps only in-frame clones and is missing some. The table lists about 93,000 clones, approximately 83% of them singletons, with about 3.8% in the top ten. The source material was PBMCs. J is TRBJ1-1 and V is TRBV7-9; D is unclear. This TCR was recovered from a man in his fifties or sixties in good health and CMV-seronegative. CDR3 in amino acids: CASREASTEAFF. The CDR3 region has the DNA TGTGCCAGCAGGGAGGCCTCCACTGAAGCTTTCTTT.